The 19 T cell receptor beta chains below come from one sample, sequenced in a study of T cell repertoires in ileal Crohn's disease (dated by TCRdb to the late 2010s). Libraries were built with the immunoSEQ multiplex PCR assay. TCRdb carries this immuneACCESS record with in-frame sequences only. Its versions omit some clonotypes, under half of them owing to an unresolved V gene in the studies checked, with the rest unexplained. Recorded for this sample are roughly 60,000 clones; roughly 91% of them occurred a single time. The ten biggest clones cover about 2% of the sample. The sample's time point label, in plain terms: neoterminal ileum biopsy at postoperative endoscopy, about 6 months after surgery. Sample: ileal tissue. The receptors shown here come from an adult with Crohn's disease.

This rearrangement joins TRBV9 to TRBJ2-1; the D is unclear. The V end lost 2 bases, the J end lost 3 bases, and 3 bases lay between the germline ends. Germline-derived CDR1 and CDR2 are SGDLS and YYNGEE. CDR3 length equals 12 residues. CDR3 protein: CASSVNYNEQFF. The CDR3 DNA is TGTGCCAGCAGCGTCAACTACAATGAGCAGTTCTTC.

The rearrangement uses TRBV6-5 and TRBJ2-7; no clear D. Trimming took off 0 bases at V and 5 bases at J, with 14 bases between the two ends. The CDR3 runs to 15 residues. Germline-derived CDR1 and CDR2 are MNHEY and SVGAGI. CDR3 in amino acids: CASSYSPPLQNEQYF. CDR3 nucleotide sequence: TGTGCCAGCAGTTACTCTCCACCCCTCCAGAACGAGCAGTACTTC.

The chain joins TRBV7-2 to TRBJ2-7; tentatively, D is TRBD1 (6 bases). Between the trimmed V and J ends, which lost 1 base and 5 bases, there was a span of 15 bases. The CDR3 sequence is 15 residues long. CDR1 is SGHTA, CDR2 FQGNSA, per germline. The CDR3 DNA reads TGTGCCAGCAGCTTAGAAGCAGGGGAGAATGACGAGCAGTACTTC. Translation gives CASSLEAGENDEQYF.

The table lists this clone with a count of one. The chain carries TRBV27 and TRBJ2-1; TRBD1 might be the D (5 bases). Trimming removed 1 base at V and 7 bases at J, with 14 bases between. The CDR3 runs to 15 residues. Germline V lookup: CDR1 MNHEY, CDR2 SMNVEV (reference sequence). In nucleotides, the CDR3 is TGTGCCAGCAGTTTATTACAGGACCAGAGGAATGAGCAGTTCTTC. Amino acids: CASSLLQDQRNEQFF.

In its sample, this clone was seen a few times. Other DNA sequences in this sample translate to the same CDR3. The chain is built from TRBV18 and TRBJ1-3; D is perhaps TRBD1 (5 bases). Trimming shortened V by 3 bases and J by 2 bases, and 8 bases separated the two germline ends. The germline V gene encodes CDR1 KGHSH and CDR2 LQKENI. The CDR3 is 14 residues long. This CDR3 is CASSPDSAGNTIYF. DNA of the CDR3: TGTGCCAGCTCACCCGACAGTGCTGGAAACACCATATATTTT.

The CDR3 loop is CASSIGGNQPQHF. In DNA form, the CDR3 reads TGTGCCAGTAGTATTGGAGGGAATCAGCCCCAGCATTTT. The chain links TRBV19 to TRBJ1-5; D remains ambiguous. The CDR3 has 13 amino acids. Germline CDR1 and CDR2: LNHDA and SQIVND (reference sequence). V was trimmed by 3 bases and J by 4 bases, leaving 7 bases between them. Full variable domain (outside the CDR3, taken from reference TRBV19 and TRBJ1-5): DGGITQSPKYLFRKEGQNVTLSCEQNLNHDAMYWYRQDPGQGLRLIYYSQIVNDFQKGDIAEGYSVSREKKESFPLTVTSAQKNPTAFYLCASSIGGNQPQHFGDGTRLSIL.

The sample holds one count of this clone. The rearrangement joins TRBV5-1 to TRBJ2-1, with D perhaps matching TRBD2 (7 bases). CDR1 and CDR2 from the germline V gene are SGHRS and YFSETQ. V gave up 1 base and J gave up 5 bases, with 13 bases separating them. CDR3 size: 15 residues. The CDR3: CASSLRGGPHNEQFF. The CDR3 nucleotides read TGCGCCAGCAGCTTGAGGGGGGGGCCCCACAATGAGCAGTTCTTC.

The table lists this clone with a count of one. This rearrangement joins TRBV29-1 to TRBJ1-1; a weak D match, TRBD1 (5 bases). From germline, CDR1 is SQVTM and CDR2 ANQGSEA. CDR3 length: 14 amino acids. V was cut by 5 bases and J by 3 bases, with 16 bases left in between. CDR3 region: CSVWGPGSYTEAFF. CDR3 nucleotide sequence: TGCAGCGTTTGGGGTCCAGGGTCGTACACTGAAGCTTTCTTT.

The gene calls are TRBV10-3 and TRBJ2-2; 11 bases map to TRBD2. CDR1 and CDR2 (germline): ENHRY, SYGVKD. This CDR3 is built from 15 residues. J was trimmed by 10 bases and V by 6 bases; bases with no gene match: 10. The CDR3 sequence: CAIRAASGGLQELFF. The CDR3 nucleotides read TGTGCCATCAGGGCAGCTAGCGGGGGGCTTCAGGAGCTGTTTTTT.

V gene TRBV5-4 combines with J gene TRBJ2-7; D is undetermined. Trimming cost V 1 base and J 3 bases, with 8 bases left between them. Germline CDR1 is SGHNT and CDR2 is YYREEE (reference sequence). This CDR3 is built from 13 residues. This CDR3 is CASSLNGVYEQYV. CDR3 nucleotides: TGTGCCAGCAGCTTGAACGGAGTCTACGAGCAGTACGTC.

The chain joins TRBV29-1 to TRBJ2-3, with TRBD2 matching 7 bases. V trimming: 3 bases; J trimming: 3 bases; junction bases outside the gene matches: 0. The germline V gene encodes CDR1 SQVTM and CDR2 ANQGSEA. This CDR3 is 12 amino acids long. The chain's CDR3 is CSVEGGTDTQYF. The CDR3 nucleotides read TGCAGCGTTGAGGGGGGGACAGATACGCAGTATTTT.

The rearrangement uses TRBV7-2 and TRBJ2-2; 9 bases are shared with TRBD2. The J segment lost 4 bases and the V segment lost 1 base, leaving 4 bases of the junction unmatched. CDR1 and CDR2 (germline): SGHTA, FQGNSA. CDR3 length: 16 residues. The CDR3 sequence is CASSLVAGVGTGELFF. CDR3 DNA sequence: TGTGCCAGCAGCTTAGTAGCGGGAGTGGGCACCGGGGAGCTGTTTTTT.

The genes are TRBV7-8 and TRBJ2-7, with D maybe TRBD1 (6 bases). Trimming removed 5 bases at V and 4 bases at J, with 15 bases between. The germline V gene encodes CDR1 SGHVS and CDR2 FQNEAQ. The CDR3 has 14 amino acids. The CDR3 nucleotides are TGTGCCAGCAGCCTACCGGGACAAATATACGAGCAGTACGTC. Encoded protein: CASSLPGQIYEQYV.

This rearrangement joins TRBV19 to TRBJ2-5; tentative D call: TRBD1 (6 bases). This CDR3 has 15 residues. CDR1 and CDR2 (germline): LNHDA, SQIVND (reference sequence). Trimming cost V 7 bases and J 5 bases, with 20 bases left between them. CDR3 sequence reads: CASKRDTLPGETQYF. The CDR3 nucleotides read TGTGCCAGTAAGAGGGACACTCTCCCGGGGGAGACCCAGTACTTC.

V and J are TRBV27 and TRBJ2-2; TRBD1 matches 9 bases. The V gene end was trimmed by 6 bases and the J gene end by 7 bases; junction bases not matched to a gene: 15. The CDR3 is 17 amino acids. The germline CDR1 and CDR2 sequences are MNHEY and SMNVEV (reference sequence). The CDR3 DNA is TGTGCCAGCAGACAAAAACCGGGACAGGGAGCGGTCGGGGAGCTGTTTTTT. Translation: CASRQKPGQGAVGELFF.

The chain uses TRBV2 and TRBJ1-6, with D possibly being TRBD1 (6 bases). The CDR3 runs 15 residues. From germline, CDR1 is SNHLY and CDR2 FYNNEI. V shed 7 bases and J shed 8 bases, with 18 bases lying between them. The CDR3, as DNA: TGTGCCAGCACCCTGGGAGGGGGGATTGATTCACCCCTCCACTTT. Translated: CASTLGGGIDSPLHF. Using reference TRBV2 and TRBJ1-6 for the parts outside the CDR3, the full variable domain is EPEVTQTPSHQVTQMGQEVILRCVPISNHLYFYWYRQILGQKVEFLVSFYNNEISEKSEIFDDQFSVERPDGSNFTLKIRSTKLEDSAMYFCASTLGGGIDSPLHFGNGTRLTVT.

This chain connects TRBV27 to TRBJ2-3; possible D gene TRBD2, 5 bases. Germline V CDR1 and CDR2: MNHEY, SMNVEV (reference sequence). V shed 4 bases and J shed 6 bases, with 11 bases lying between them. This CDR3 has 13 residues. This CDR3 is CASSSLGGDTQYF. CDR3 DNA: TGTGCCAGCAGTTCCCTAGGCGGGGATACGCAGTATTTT.

The CDR3 bases are TGTGCCAGCAGTACACAGGGGGCGTTCTCCTACGAGCAGTACTTC. Protein: CASSTQGAFSYEQYF. This chain links TRBV27 with TRBJ2-7; TRBD1 aligns across 9 bases. The V segment lost 5 bases and the J segment 0 bases; nucleotides outside the gene matches: 5. The CDR3 sequence is 15 residues long. Germline V gene data show CDR1 as MNHEY and CDR2 as SMNVEV (reference sequence).

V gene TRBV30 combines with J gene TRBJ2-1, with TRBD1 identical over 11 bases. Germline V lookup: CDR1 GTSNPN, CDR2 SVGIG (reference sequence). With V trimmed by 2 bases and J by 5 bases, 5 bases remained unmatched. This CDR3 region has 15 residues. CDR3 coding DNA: TGTGCCTGGAGTCTGCCGGGACAGGGGGACAATGAGCAGTTCTTC. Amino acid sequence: CAWSLPGQGDNEQFF.